These T cell receptor beta chains were read from a single sample in a study of T cell responses to AZD1222 COVID-19 vaccine. Data came from immunoSEQ multiplex PCR; TCRdb stores just in-frame clones and leaves some out. The data show roughly 150,000 clones, with around 91% seen just once and about a tenth held by the top ten. This sample comprised peripheral blood, obtained 28 days after the second AZD1222 dose. The receptors come from an adult who received the AZD1222 COVID-19 vaccine. The CDR3 runs from the conserved cysteine through the conserved F or W. The D gene is left open where the match is weak. Only some rows state a clone size, as once, few, many or a class for expanded clones.

j_call clone_size v_call d_call cdr3_aa cdr3_nt
TRBJ1-2 - TRBV9 - CASSVQGFGYGYTF TGTGCCAGCAGCGTACAGGGCTTTGGCTATGGCTACACCTTC
TRBJ1-2 - TRBV5-5 - CASSARQLSYGYTF TGTGCCAGCAGCGCTCGACAGTTAAGCTATGGCTACACCTTC
TRBJ1-2 - TRBV7-9 - CASSPTTENYGYTF TGTGCCAGCAGCCCCACGACAGAGAACTATGGCTACACCTTC
TRBJ2-1 few TRBV6-5 - CASRPDSNEQFF TGTGCCAGCAGACCCGACTCGAATGAGCAGTTCTTC
TRBJ2-2 - TRBV5-4 - CASSPGTANTGELFF TGTGCCAGCAGCCCCGGGACTGCGAACACCGGGGAGCTGTTTTTT
TRBJ2-7 - TRBV5-6 TRBD2 CASSDPPSGRKYEQYF TGTGCCAGCAGCGATCCCCCTAGCGGGAGGAAGTACGAGCAGTACTTC
TRBJ2-7 few TRBV4-1 - CASSQETAYGYEQYF TGCGCCAGCAGCCAAGAGACCGCCTATGGCTACGAGCAGTACTTC
TRBJ1-1 - TRBV11-3 TRBD1 CASSSSGQAETEAFF TGTGCCAGCAGCTCCTCAGGACAGGCGGAGACTGAAGCTTTCTTT
TRBJ1-2 - TRBV7-9 TRBD1 CASSLGGTEYGYTF TGTGCCAGCAGCTTAGGCGGGACAGAGTATGGCTACACCTTC
TRBJ2-2 - TRBV7-8 - CASSLGGGHTGELFF TGTGCCAGCAGCTTAGGGGGGGGCCACACCGGGGAGCTGTTTTTT
TRBJ2-1 once TRBV4-3 TRBD2 CASSPRASGGASYNEQFF TGCGCCAGCAGCCCCAGGGCTAGCGGGGGAGCCTCCTACAATGAGCAGTTCTTC
TRBJ2-7 few TRBV19 - CASSTALYYEQYF TGTGCCAGTAGTACGGCTCTATACTACGAGCAGTACTTC
TRBJ1-6 once TRBV27 - CASSLISPYNSPLHF TGTGCCAGCAGCTTGATTTCCCCCTATAATTCACCCCTCCACTTT
TRBJ2-1 - TRBV19 TRBD2 CASSSVAGEWHEQFF TGTGCCAGTAGTTCCGTAGCGGGAGAGTGGCATGAGCAGTTCTTC
TRBJ1-2 - TRBV7-9 - CASSLSGHTVGRNGYTF TGTGCCAGCAGCTTATCGGGACATACGGTAGGGCGGAATGGCTACACCTTC
TRBJ1-1 once TRBV6-5 - CASRPWTENTEAFF TGTGCCAGCAGGCCTTGGACTGAGAACACTGAAGCTTTCTTT
TRBJ1-4 - TRBV2 TRBD1 CASSEGQGIGESNEKLFF TGTGCCAGCAGTGAAGGACAGGGGATTGGAGAGAGTAATGAAAAACTGTTTTTT
TRBJ1-3 - TRBV7-9 - CASTVNSGNTIYF TGTGCCAGCACCGTAAACTCTGGAAACACCATATATTTT
TRBJ2-1 - TRBV5-3 - CARSRYEQFF TGTGCCAGAAGCCGGTATGAGCAGTTCTTC
TRBJ2-2 - TRBV4-2 - CASSQDRNTGELFF TGTGCCAGCAGCCAAGATAGGAACACCGGGGAGCTGTTTTTT
TRBJ1-2 - TRBV4-2 - CASSQGPRSSHPTNYGYTF TGTGCCAGCAGCCAAGGTCCCCGGTCCAGTCACCCAACTAACTATGGCTACACCTTC
TRBJ1-5 - TRBV5-8 TRBD1 CASSPQGQPQGNQPQHF TGTGCCAGCAGCCCACAGGGACAGCCCCAAGGGAATCAGCCCCAGCATTTT
TRBJ1-2 - TRBV12-3/TRBV12-4 - CASSLAVYGYTF TGTGCCAGCAGTTTGGCGGTATATGGCTACACCTTC
TRBJ1-3 - TRBV7-8 - CASRVGTHTGNTIYF TGTGCCAGCAGGGTGGGGACTCACACCGGAAACACCATATATTTT
TRBJ1-2 - TRBV4-1 - CASSQRETARFDGYTF TGCGCCAGCAGCCAAAGAGAGACAGCCCGGTTTGATGGCTACACCTTC
TRBJ1-2 - TRBV24-1 - CATSESGTPPGNGYTF TGTGCCACCAGTGAGTCCGGGACACCTCCGGGGAATGGCTACACCTTC
TRBJ2-1 - TRBV7-9 TRBD2 CASSPGIAGGKKNEQFF TGTGCCAGCAGCCCAGGGATAGCGGGAGGCAAAAAAAATGAGCAGTTCTTC
TRBJ1-2 - TRBV28 - CASSPRLGTALYGYTF TGTGCCAGCAGTCCTCGGCTAGGGACGGCCCTCTATGGCTACACCTTC
TRBJ1-2 - TRBV10-3 TRBD1 CAISTGQGADYGYTF TGTGCCATCAGTACTGGACAGGGGGCAGACTATGGCTACACCTTC
TRBJ2-3 - TRBV3-1/TRBV3-2 - CASSREQGGDTQYF TGTGCCAGCAGCCGTGAACAGGGCGGTGATACGCAGTATTTT
TRBJ2-2 - TRBV7-9 - CASSFGSNTGELFF TGTGCCAGCAGCTTCGGGTCGAACACCGGGGAGCTGTTTTTT
TRBJ1-1 - TRBV6-6 - CASSQAGHDEAFF TGTGCCAGCAGTCAGGCCGGGCATGATGAAGCTTTCTTT
TRBJ1-4 - TRBV2 - CASSDRSGSEKLFF TGTGCCAGCAGTGACAGGTCAGGAAGTGAAAAACTGTTTTTT
TRBJ2-3 - TRBV24-1 TRBD2 CATSDSRGRADTQYF TGTGCCACCAGTGATTCACGCGGGAGGGCCGATACGCAGTATTTT